These 25 T cell receptor beta chains were sequenced from one sample in a study of T cell responses to AZD1222 COVID-19 vaccine. TCRdb's copy holds only in-frame clones and misses some; the assay was immunoSEQ multiplex PCR. The sample holds 150,000 to 200,000 clones, over 85% seen once. The specimen comprised peripheral blood, sampled on day 0 of AZD1222 vaccination. The receptors were sampled from an adult in good health.

The chain has TRBV19 and TRBJ2-7, with D possibly matching TRBD2 (5 bases). V lost 7 bases to trimming and J lost 1 base, with 17 bases between them. CDR3 size: 15 residues. Germline loops: CDR1 LNHDA, CDR2 SQIVND (reference sequence). The CDR3 region is CASNPGGPRSYEQYF. CDR3 sequence (DNA): TGTGCCAGTAACCCAGGAGGACCGCGGTCCTACGAGCAGTACTTC.

V and J are TRBV6-4 and TRBJ1-1, with D perhaps TRBD1 (6 bases). This CDR3 has 15 residues. CDR1 MRHNA and CDR2 SNTAGT come from the germline V gene. V was shortened by 0 bases and J by 4 bases, with 12 bases between the two germline ends. This CDR3 is CASSDSEGGSTEAFF. Here the CDR3 DNA reads TGTGCCAGCAGTGACTCGGAAGGGGGGAGCACTGAAGCTTTCTTT.

The V gene is TRBV4-2, the J gene TRBJ1-1; D unclear. V was cut by 0 bases and J by 0 bases, with 8 bases left in between. The CDR3 contains 15 residues. The germline V gene encodes CDR1 LGHNA and CDR2 YNFKEQ. As DNA, the CDR3 is TGTGCCAGCAGCCAAGAGGGGAGGATGAACACTGAAGCTTTCTTT. It specifies CASSQEGRMNTEAFF.

This chain uses TRBV6-1 with TRBJ1-5; 7 bases agree with TRBD1. V shed 4 bases and J 7 bases; nucleotides not matched to a gene: 13. This CDR3 contains 16 residues. From germline, CDR1 is MNHNS and CDR2 SASEGT. The CDR3 loop is CASSGIRGRINQPQHF. CDR3 nucleotide sequence: TGTGCCAGCAGTGGTATAAGGGGGCGCATCAACCAGCCCCAGCATTTT.

This clone was found once. The chain carries TRBV5-1 and TRBJ2-5; 8 bases map to TRBD2. The CDR3 has 18 amino acids. Germline V gene lookup returns CDR1 SGHRS and CDR2 YFSETQ. With 5 bases clipped from V and 5 bases from J, the junction kept 20 bases outside the gene matches. The CDR3 nucleotides are TGCGCCAGCAGTCGATTCTCGGCGGGGGGAGGGTCAGGGGAGACCCAGTACTTC. Translation: CASSRFSAGGGSGETQYF.

The rearrangement uses TRBV10-3 and TRBJ1-2; D not certain. The V and J ends lost 0 bases and 8 bases respectively, with 10 bases between them. Germline CDR1 and CDR2: ENHRY and SYGVKD. The CDR3 extends over 13 amino acids. The CDR3 is CAISESNLWGYTF. CDR3 DNA: TGTGCCATCAGTGAGTCCAACTTGTGGGGCTACACCTTC.

CDR3 nucleotides: TGTGCCAGCAGCCAAGCCCTAGTGGCGCTGGCCAGGGTGAATGAGCAGTTCTTC. This encodes CASSQALVALARVNEQFF. The chain employs TRBV4-2 and TRBJ2-1, with D possibly TRBD1 on 5 matching bases. Germline lookup yields CDR1 LGHNA and CDR2 YNFKEQ. The ends were cut back, 1 base at V and 7 bases at J, with 23 bases in the middle. CDR3 length: 18 amino acids.

This chain connects TRBV4-1 to TRBJ1-4; 7 bases map to TRBD1. V was pared by 3 bases and J by 0 bases, with 13 bases of the junction left unmatched. Germline V gene sequence: CDR1 MGHRA, CDR2 YSYEKL. The CDR3 has 19 amino acids. The CDR3 region has the DNA TGCGCCAGCAGCCACCCCGTCCGGACAGGATTGTCAACTAATGAAAAACTGTTTTTT. It translates to CASSHPVRTGLSTNEKLFF.

The chain is built from TRBV5-5 and TRBJ1-2; no reliable D call. Germline loops: CDR1 SGHKS, CDR2 YYEKEE (reference sequence). Trimming took off 4 bases at V and 0 bases at J, with 7 bases between the two ends. The CDR3 consists of 13 residues. The DNA of the CDR3 is TGTGCCAGCAGCCTAACATCTAACTATGGCTACACCTTC. Protein sequence: CASSLTSNYGYTF. The complete variable domain, with remaining parts taken from reference TRBV5-5 and TRBJ1-2, reads DAGVTQSPTHLIKTRGQQVTLRCSPISGHKSVSWYQQVLGQGPQFIFQYYEKEERGRGNFPDRFSARQFPNYSSELNVNALLLGDSALYLCASSLTSNYGYTFGSGTRLTVV.

The V call is TRBV18, the J call TRBJ1-2; D is undetermined. This CDR3 comprises 13 residues. The ends were cut back, 1 base at V and 2 bases at J, with 5 bases in the middle. Germline V CDR1 and CDR2: KGHSH, LQKENI. The CDR3 region is CASSPQGNYGYTF. DNA for the CDR3: TGTGCCAGCTCACCACAGGGAAACTATGGCTACACCTTC.

V gene TRBV5-4 combines with J gene TRBJ2-7, with D tentatively TRBD2 (5 bases). The germline gives CDR1 SGHNT, CDR2 YYREEE (reference sequence). Between the trimmed V and J ends, which lost 0 bases and 7 bases, there was a span of 11 bases. The CDR3 runs to 13 residues. CDR3 DNA sequence: TGTGCCAGCAGCTTGGCCCCCTCGGGGGAGCAGTACTTC. Its protein is CASSLAPSGEQYF. The whole variable domain, filled in from reference TRBV5-4 and TRBJ2-7, reads ETGVTQSPTHLIKTRGQQVTLRCSSQSGHNTVSWYQQALGQGPQFIFQYYREEENGRGNFPPRFSGLQFPNYSSELNVNALELDDSALYLCASSLAPSGEQYFGPGTRLTVT.

This chain joins TRBV7-9 and TRBJ1-1; no reliable D call. Trimming left V 3 bases short and J 1 base short, with 9 bases between. Per germline, CDR1 SEHNR and CDR2 FQNEAQ (reference sequence). The CDR3 runs 14 residues. The CDR3 DNA is TGTGCCAGCAGCTTTGGAAGATGGAACACTGAAGCTTTCTTT. This sequence encodes CASSFGRWNTEAFF.

This sequence joins TRBV18 and TRBJ1-1, with D hard to call. Germline CDR1 KGHSH, CDR2 LQKENI. The V end was cut by 3 bases, the J end by 0 bases, with 8 bases between. This CDR3 region has 14 residues. For the CDR3, the DNA is TGTGCCAGCTCACCGAAGCAGATGAACACTGAAGCTTTCTTT. This encodes CASSPKQMNTEAFF.

The chain links TRBV29-1 to TRBJ2-7, with 9 bases lining up with TRBD1. V shed 3 bases and J 4 bases; nucleotides not matched to a gene: 1. Germline V gene data show CDR1 as SQVTM and CDR2 as ANQGSEA. The CDR3 totals 12 residues. The CDR3 protein is CSVDGTGYEQYF. The CDR3 nucleotides read TGCAGCGTTGACGGGACAGGGTACGAGCAGTACTTC.

J is TRBJ1-6 and V is TRBV2; D is unresolved. This CDR3 region has 16 residues. The germline gives CDR1 SNHLY, CDR2 FYNNEI. Trimming removed 5 bases at V and 0 bases at J, with 11 bases between. The CDR3 DNA is TGTGCCAGCAGTCAAACCGGGTTCTCCTATAATTCACCCCTCCACTTT. Encoded protein: CASSQTGFSYNSPLHF.

This clone occurred once. The chain has TRBV12-3 or TRBV12-4 and TRBJ1-5; D not certain. The CDR3 spans 12 residues. Trimming took off 2 bases at V and 12 bases at J, with 11 bases between the two ends. CDR3 coding DNA: TGTGCCAGCAGTTTAATATCTGCCGGCCAGCATTTT. It specifies CASSLISAGQHF.

This chain joins TRBV11-3 and TRBJ2-1; 16 nucleotides agree with TRBD2. Trimming took 4 bases from V and 9 from J; bases not matched to a gene: 6. CDR1 and CDR2 from the germline V gene are SGHNT and YENEEA. The CDR3 extends over 16 amino acids. The CDR3 spells CASSSGLAGGAGEQFF. The CDR3 DNA is TGTGCCAGCAGCTCGGGACTAGCGGGAGGGGCTGGTGAGCAGTTCTTC.

CDR3 region: CASSPSGVDRPNTEAFF. The CDR3 nucleotides are TGTGCCAGCAGCCCGTCAGGGGTGGACCGACCGAACACTGAAGCTTTCTTT. The genes are TRBV3-1 (or the pseudogene TRBV3-2) and TRBJ1-1, with D possibly being TRBD1 (6 bases). This CDR3 spans 17 amino acids. Trimming took off 4 bases at V and 1 base at J, with 19 bases between the two ends. Looked up from germline, CDR1 is LGHDT and CDR2 is YNNKEL (reference sequence).

The rearrangement links TRBV5-1 to TRBJ2-1; maybe TRBD2 (6 bases). From germline, CDR1 is SGHRS and CDR2 YFSETQ. The CDR3 has 16 amino acids. Deletions cut 3 bases from V and 2 bases from J, with 15 bases between. The CDR3 DNA is TGCGCCAGCAGCTCCCTGGGGGAGGTACCCTACAATGAGCAGTTCTTC. Translating it yields CASSSLGEVPYNEQFF.

The CDR3 DNA reads as TGTGCCAGCAGTGAAACCCTCAGGGTCGATGAGCAGTTCTTC. The encoded protein is CASSETLRVDEQFF. This chain connects TRBV6-1 to TRBJ2-1; TRBD1 is a possible D gene (5 bases). CDR3 length equals 14 residues. CDR1 and CDR2 from the germline V gene are MNHNS and SASEGT. The V end lost 2 bases, the J end lost 8 bases, and 13 bases lay between the germline ends.

The chain is built from TRBV6-4 and TRBJ1-2; D perhaps matches TRBD1 (6 bases). The CDR3 is 17 amino acids. V lost 0 bases and J 2 bases, leaving 16 bases between the germline ends. Germline CDR1 is MRHNA and CDR2 is SNTAGT. Here the CDR3 reads CASSDSFSDQGNYGYTF. The CDR3 DNA sequence: TGTGCCAGCAGTGACTCCTTTTCCGACCAGGGGAACTATGGCTACACCTTC.

The rearrangement joins TRBV5-5 to TRBJ1-5; 8 bases are a match to TRBD1. The CDR3 loop spans 15 amino acids. Unmatched junction bases numbered 9, after V lost 4 bases and J lost 6 bases. CDR1 is SGHKS and CDR2 is YYEKEE in the germline V gene (reference sequence). CDR3 sequence: CASSAGQGAIQPQHF. The CDR3, as DNA: TGTGCCAGCAGCGCGGGGCAGGGGGCAATTCAGCCCCAGCATTTT.

The rearrangement links TRBV5-1 to TRBJ2-7, with a possible D match to TRBD2 (5 bases). The CDR3 spans 15 residues. CDR1 is SGHRS, CDR2 YFSETQ, per germline. Trimming took 3 bases from V and 2 from J, leaving 15 bases between them. DNA of the CDR3: TGCGCCAGCAGCTCCCGTAGCGAAGGCCCCTACGAGCAGTACTTC. Protein product: CASSSRSEGPYEQYF.

This clone was seen a few times. CDR3 in DNA: TGTGCCAGCAGCCAAGCGGGAGATGAGCAGTTCTTC. Translation gives CASSQAGDEQFF. The rearrangement links TRBV4-2 to TRBJ2-1; possible D gene TRBD2, 6 bases. Trimming removed 1 base from V and 8 bases from J, with 6 bases in between. The CDR3 covers 12 residues. CDR1 is LGHNA, CDR2 YNFKEQ, per germline.

The chain has TRBV7-8 and TRBJ1-1; 7 positions agree with TRBD1. CDR1 is SGHVS and CDR2 is FQNEAQ in the germline V gene. CDR3 length: 15 residues. The junction had 10 bases not matched to a gene; V was cut back by 5 bases and J by 4 bases. This chain's CDR3 is CASSQRQGWGTEAFF. The DNA for the CDR3 is TGTGCCAGCAGCCAGAGACAGGGATGGGGCACTGAAGCTTTCTTT.